The TCR beta chain described here comes from a study of a mutant IDH1 vaccine in newly diagnosed glioma (dated by TCRdb to the early 2020s). About the investigation overall: Across visits V03 through V10, patients got a total of eight vaccinations, given in weeks 1, 3, 5, 7, 11, 15, 19 and 23. Six visits were used for peripheral blood collection: V03 (baseline), V05, V07, V10, V12 and V13. Prior to enrollment, patients had been given standard therapy consisting of radiotherapy alone, temozolomide alone, or radiochemotherapy with temozolomide, with the combination given to most patients. Of the 25 to 35 patients who were treated, approximately 60% were male and around 40% were female, and the mean age was about 40 years. In the chemotherapy-containing groups, vaccination started alongside temozolomide cycles, whereas in patients who had radiotherapy alone it started 4-6 weeks after radiotherapy. Longitudinal TCRB deep sequencing was done for 25 treated patients, wherever samples were available for exploratory analyses.

In this sample, this clone turned up a few times. This receptor's antigen is unknown. The record has no base qualities; no much larger clone is one base away. Study-wide findings and limitations: The authors noted that analyses of patient blood samples could not be reproduced because of sample limitations. No apparent relationship was observed between pseudoprogression and alterations in the top peripheral T cell clonotypes detected by TCRB sequencing. Immune responses induced by the vaccine were seen in around 94% of patients across multiple MHC alleles. PBMC samples for TCRB deep sequencing were selected based on availability.

The CDR3 goes from the cysteine to the phenylalanine over 17 residues. Of the read, only the CDR3 DNA is kept; its 51 bases are in frame from base 1. The junction carries 19 bases between V and J, which are trimmed by 0 bases and 8 bases respectively. Receptor libraries were prepared by the immunoSEQ multiplex PCR assay. The hsTCRB Kit was used according to the manufacturer's protocol to amplify rearranged TCR beta chain sequences. Sequencing of TCRB libraries was carried out on an Illumina MiSeq. As for the original processing: The proprietary platform of the kit vendor was used for demultiplexing, trimming and gene mapping. Sourced from immuneACCESS, this table was stored by TCRdb with only in-frame sequences that have V and J called. A share of the clones is absent; for the studies checked, an unresolved V gene accounts for under half, and the remainder has no known explanation. The V and J calls and clone size are taken from that table; D and trimming were inferred from the DNA. This sample gives approximately 60,000 clones in total; roughly 82% of them show up just once. The ten top clones hold over 3% of the sample.

This specimen's time point label, per the study, means: week 5, during vaccination. A 20-mer mutant IDH1 peptide at 300 micrograms in Montanide made up each vaccine dose, which was injected subcutaneously together with topical imiquimod. Donors had newly diagnosed WHO grade 3 or 4 IDH1-mutant astrocytomas with loss of nuclear ATRX. The samples were drawn from NOA16, a multicentre, single-arm, open-label phase I trial in Germany that tested a mutant IDH1 peptide vaccine in humans for the first time. The DNeasy Blood and Tissue Kit was used to extract genomic DNA from EDTA blood for TCRB sequencing. The V and J genes are TRBV6-7 and TRBJ1-4; TRBD1 is possibly the D segment (6 matching bases). TRBV6-7 is an ORF for which the function is uncertain. The source is a woman between 18 and 29 years old with glioma. Some clones in this sample may be carry-over from other donors' samples. This specimen consisted of PBMCs, obtained from a glioma patient whose treatment included an IDH1 peptide vaccine. For the CDR3, the sequence is CASSYSIGGRGEEKLFF. The DNA sequence reads TGTGCCAGCAGTTACTCTATCGGCGGTAGGGGGGAAGAAAAACTGTTTTTT.